Listed below are T cell receptor beta chains from one sample, sequenced in a study of molecular identifiers for immune sequencing clone quantification. TCRdb reanalysed the PCR reads using MiXCR and keeps one entry per CDR3 protein. This table holds under 800,000 distinct CDR3 sequences, 25% found once. The sample comprised naive CD8+ T cells from blood, with Jurkat cell RNA spiked in. The source is a human donor in good health. Some libraries in this study had Jurkat cell RNA spiked in. CDR3s include the opening cysteine and the closing phenylalanine or tryptophan. D genes are given only for firm matches. Clone sizes are given selectively: once, few, many, or a class where the clone is expanded.

>TRBJ1-5|many|TRBV20-1|NA
CSARDLWGTNQPQHF
TGCAGTGCTAGAGATCTTTGGGGAACCAATCAGCCCCAGCATTTT
>TRBJ2-7|many|TRBV7-2|NA
CASNKYSYEQYF
TGTGCCAGCAACAAATATTCCTACGAGCAGTACTTC
>TRBJ2-5|many|TRBV12-3/TRBV12-4|TRBD1
CASSPGTVQETQYF
TGTGCCAGCAGCCCCGGGACAGTCCAAGAGACCCAGTACTTC
>TRBJ2-2|NA|TRBV7-6|TRBD1
CASTGDRGITGELFF
TGTGCCAGCACCGGGGACAGGGGAATCACCGGGGAGCTGTTTTTT
>TRBJ2-1|few|TRBV11-2|NA
CASSLGLVPRDEQFF
TGTGCCAGCAGCTTAGGACTAGTCCCCCGGGATGAGCAGTTCTTC
>TRBJ2-2|NA|TRBV4-3|TRBD1
CASSQLGQGDTGELFF
TGCGCCAGCAGCCAGCTGGGACAGGGGGACACCGGGGAGCTGTTTTTT
>TRBJ2-7|few|TRBV6-6|TRBD2
CASSADLGGGVPHEQYF
TGTGCCAGCAGTGCCGATCTCGGCGGGGGGGTCCCCCACGAGCAGTACTTC
>TRBJ2-2|once|TRBV7-9|TRBD1
CARSLEVIQGASGELFF
TGTGCCAGAAGCTTAGAGGTCATACAGGGGGCATCCGGGGAGCTGTTTTTT
>TRBJ2-6|many|TRBV7-9|NA
CASSPSSDSSYFGANVLTF
TGTGCCAGCAGCCCGTCTTCCGACTCTTCGTACTTTGGGGCCAACGTCCTGACTTTC
>TRBJ2-7|few|TRBV14|NA
CASSHPDTFYEQYF
TGTGCCAGCAGCCACCCCGACACCTTCTACGAGCAGTACTTC
>TRBJ2-2|few|TRBV7-2|NA
CASSLSVTGELFF
TGTGCCAGCAGCCTTAGTGTCACCGGGGAGCTGTTTTTT
>TRBJ2-5|many|TRBV30|TRBD1
CAWGTGVSETQYF
TGTGCCTGGGGGACAGGGGTCTCGGAGACCCAGTACTTC
>TRBJ2-7|few|TRBV9|TRBD1
CASSLGDRVFEQYF
TGTGCCAGCAGCTTAGGGGACAGGGTCTTCGAGCAGTACTTC
>TRBJ2-1|NA|TRBV7-9|TRBD2
CASRPKLAGVSSYNEQFF
TGTGCCAGCAGACCAAAACTAGCGGGAGTTTCGTCCTACAATGAGCAGTTCTTC
>TRBJ2-3|many|TRBV19|NA
CASSGAPYDTYTDTQYF
TGTGCCAGTAGTGGGGCACCATACGACACCTACACAGATACGCAGTATTTT
>TRBJ2-1|NA|TRBV4-3|NA
CASSQDFASYNEQFF
TGCGCCAGCAGCCAAGACTTTGCCTCCTACAATGAGCAGTTCTTC
>TRBJ1-4|NA|TRBV20-1|TRBD1
CSASSGQGTATNEKPFF
TGCAGTGCTAGTAGCGGACAGGGGACCGCAACTAATGAAAAACCGTTTTTT
>TRBJ2-7|NA|TRBV30|NA
CAWEGTLSYEQYF
TGTGCCTGGGAGGGGACACTATCCTACGAGCAGTACTTC
>TRBJ1-2|few|TRBV2|NA
CASSEAISGAYGYTF
TGTGCCAGCAGTGAAGCCATTTCCGGGGCCTATGGCTACACCTTC
>TRBJ2-1|many|TRBV29-1|NA
CSVRLDSNEQFF
TGCAGCGTCAGATTGGACAGCAATGAGCAGTTCTTC
>TRBJ2-2|many|TRBV14|TRBD1
CASSPRPGTANTGELFF
TGTGCCAGCAGCCCCCGCCCAGGGACAGCAAACACCGGGGAGCTGTTTTTT
>TRBJ2-5|NA|TRBV7-9|NA
CASSLPTGETQYF
TGTGCCAGCAGCTTACCTACCGGGGAGACCCAGTACTTC
>TRBJ2-2|many|TRBV20-1|NA
CSARDLPATTNTGELFF
TGCAGTGCTAGAGATCTGCCTGCAACTACGAACACCGGGGAGCTGTTTTTT
>TRBJ2-7|NA|TRBV7-2|TRBD1
CASSLAPGTGANEQYF
TGTGCCAGCAGCTTAGCCCCCGGGACAGGGGCCAACGAGCAGTACTTC
>TRBJ1-5|once|TRBV10-3|TRBD1
CAISAETGGYQPQHF
TGTGCCATCAGTGCCGAGACAGGGGGTTATCAGCCCCAGCATTTT
>TRBJ2-7|many|TRBV3-1|TRBD2
CASSQDWGGEQYF
TGTGCCAGCAGCCAAGATTGGGGGGGAGAGCAGTACTTC
>TRBJ2-3|many|TRBV12-3/TRBV12-4|TRBD2
CASSGIEGSGGAFTTDTQYF
TGTGCCAGCAGTGGCATAGAGGGTAGCGGGGGCGCATTTACCACAGATACGCAGTATTTT
>TRBJ1-5|many|TRBV6-2/TRBV6-3|NA
CASSRGGRGLNQPQHF
TGTGCCAGCAGCAGGGGTGGCAGGGGATTAAATCAGCCCCAGCATTTT
>TRBJ2-1|NA|TRBV29-1|TRBD2
CSVLLAGHNNGQFF
TGCAGCGTTTTACTAGCGGGACATAACAATGGGCAGTTCTTC
>TRBJ2-2|once|TRBV6-4|TRBD1
CASSDPGQGAKTGELFF
TGTGCCAGCAGTGACCCCGGACAGGGGGCTAAGACCGGGGAGCTGTTTTTT
>TRBJ2-2|few|TRBV12-3/TRBV12-4|NA
CASIPQQPNTGELFF
TGTGCCAGCATTCCCCAACAACCGAACACCGGGGAGCTGTTTTTT
>TRBJ2-7|NA|TRBV7-9|TRBD1
CASSSQPQGPYEQYF
TGTGCCAGCAGCTCCCAGCCACAGGGGCCCTACGAGCAGTACTTC
>TRBJ2-3|few|TRBV5-1|TRBD2
CASSLGLVAGDTTDTQYF
TGCGCCAGCAGCTTGGGGTTGGTTGCGGGGGATACAACAGATACGCAGTATTTT
>TRBJ2-1|NA|TRBV4-2|NA
CASSQEHAIAYNEQFF
TGTGCCAGCAGCCAAGAGCACGCTATCGCCTACAATGAGCAGTTCTTC
>TRBJ2-7|few|TRBV13|NA
CASSLYSKSYEQYF
TGTGCCAGCAGCTTATACAGCAAATCCTACGAGCAGTACTTC
>TRBJ1-5|many|TRBV28|NA
CASSLYILSNQPQHF
TGTGCCAGCAGTTTATACATACTTAGCAATCAGCCCCAGCATTTT
>TRBJ1-1|many|TRBV6-2/TRBV6-3|NA
CASSYSIAEAFF
TGTGCCAGCAGTTACTCAATCGCTGAAGCTTTCTTT
>TRBJ2-7|NA|TRBV6-2/TRBV6-3|NA
CASSYTTPWEQYF
TGTGCCAGCAGTTACACGACACCTTGGGAGCAGTACTTC
>TRBJ1-5|NA|TRBV7-9|NA
CASSPPGIYWPQHF
TGTGCCAGCAGCCCCCCAGGGATCTACTGGCCCCAGCATTTT
>TRBJ2-1|few|TRBV7-9|NA
CASTLGSGCYNEQFF
TGTGCCAGCACCCTGGGCAGCGGGTGCTACAATGAGCAGTTCTTC
>TRBJ1-6|NA|TRBV25-1|NA
CASSELGVSNSPLHF
TGTGCCAGCAGTGAATTGGGGGTTTCCAATTCACCCCTCCACTTT
>TRBJ2-7|few|TRBV7-9|TRBD1
CASSGRDRGPQPYEQYF
TGTGCCAGCAGCGGCCGGGACAGGGGGCCTCAACCCTACGAGCAGTACTTC
>TRBJ2-5|many|TRBV5-1|NA
CASSLDRRLQETQYF
TGCGCCAGCAGCTTGGACAGGCGACTACAAGAGACCCAGTACTTC
>TRBJ2-7|many|TRBV30|NA
CAWSVGGAYEQYF
TGTGCCTGGAGTGTCGGGGGAGCCTACGAGCAGTACTTC
>TRBJ2-7|many|TRBV7-9|TRBD2
CASSLKSGGGAYEQYF
TGTGCCAGCAGCTTAAAGAGCGGGGGGGGAGCCTACGAGCAGTACTTC
>TRBJ2-5|many|TRBV5-1|NA
CATWSGGEETQYF
TGCGCCACCTGGTCCGGGGGAGAAGAGACCCAGTACTTC
>TRBJ2-5|few|TRBV21-1|NA
CARTSGTGGLGETQYF
TGTGCCAGAACATCCGGGACAGGGGGATTAGGGGAGACCCAGTACTTC
>TRBJ1-6|few|TRBV11-2|NA
CASSPNVGWINSPLHF
TGTGCCAGCAGCCCCAATGTGGGTTGGATTAATTCACCCCTCCACTTT
>TRBJ2-7|NA|TRBV6-1|TRBD1
CASSPRQGGGYEQYF
TGTGCCAGCAGTCCCCGACAGGGGGGTGGCTACGAGCAGTACTTC
>TRBJ2-1|many|TRBV2|NA
CASSEPEELVNEQFF
TGTGCCAGCAGTGAACCTGAGGAACTAGTCAATGAGCAGTTCTTC
>TRBJ2-3|many|TRBV28|NA
CASSFPPPDTQYF
TGTGCCAGCAGTTTTCCTCCCCCAGATACGCAGTATTTT
>TRBJ2-1|NA|TRBV28|TRBD2
CASSLRGPTSFEQFF
TGTGCCAGCAGTCTACGTGGCCCGACTAGCTTTGAGCAGTTCTTC
>TRBJ2-7|many|TRBV27|TRBD2
CASRSNPPGGGTRQYF
TGTGCCAGCAGGTCCAACCCACCGGGAGGAGGTACCCGGCAGTACTTC
>TRBJ2-3|many|TRBV15|TRBD1
CATSRGTTGGGRADTQYF
TGTGCCACCAGCAGAGGTACCACAGGGGGCGGACGTGCAGATACGCAGTATTTT
>TRBJ2-7|many|TRBV20-1|TRBD2
CSAPASGDYEQYF
TGCAGTGCCCCGGCTAGCGGGGACTACGAGCAGTACTTC